This TCR beta chain was found in a study of T-cell memory formation after mild COVID-19. This clonotype was observed a handful of times. V lost 5 bases to trimming and J lost 3 bases, with 16 bases between them. Germline V gene data show CDR1 as MDHEN and CDR2 as SYDVKM. The CDR3 length is 15 residues. Using its own MiXCR run on the 5' RACE reads, TCRdb lists one record per CDR3 protein. In the table there are 200,000 to 250,000 distinct CDR3 sequences, over 15% of which are singletons. V usage is TRBV28 and J usage is TRBJ1-1; TRBD1 is a possible D gene (6 bases). The receptor comes from an adult woman who had mild COVID-19 (a few samples of this study predate the infection). Cell type and time point are not known. Sequencing was done on a sample of PBMCs or a T cell subset sorted from them (not recorded which). This CDR3 reads CASSLIQGWDTEAFF. Here the CDR3 DNA reads TGTGCCAGCAGTCTAATACAGGGATGGGACACTGAAGCTTTCTTT.